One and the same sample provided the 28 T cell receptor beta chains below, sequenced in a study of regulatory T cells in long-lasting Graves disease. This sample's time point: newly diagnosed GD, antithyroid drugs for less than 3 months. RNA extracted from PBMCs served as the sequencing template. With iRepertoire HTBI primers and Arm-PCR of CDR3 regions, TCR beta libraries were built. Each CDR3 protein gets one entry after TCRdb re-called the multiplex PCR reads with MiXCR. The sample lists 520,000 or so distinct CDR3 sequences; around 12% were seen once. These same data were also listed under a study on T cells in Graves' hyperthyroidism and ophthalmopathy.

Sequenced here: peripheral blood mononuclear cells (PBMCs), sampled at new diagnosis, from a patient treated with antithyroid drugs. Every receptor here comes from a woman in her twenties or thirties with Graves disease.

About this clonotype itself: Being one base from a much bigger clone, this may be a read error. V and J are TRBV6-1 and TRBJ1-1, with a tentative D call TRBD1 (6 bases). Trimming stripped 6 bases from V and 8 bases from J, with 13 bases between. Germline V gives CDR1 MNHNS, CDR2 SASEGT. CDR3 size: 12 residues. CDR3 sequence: CASRSRDNEAFF. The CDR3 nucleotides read TGTGCCAGCAGGTCCCGGGACAACGAAGCTTTCTTT.

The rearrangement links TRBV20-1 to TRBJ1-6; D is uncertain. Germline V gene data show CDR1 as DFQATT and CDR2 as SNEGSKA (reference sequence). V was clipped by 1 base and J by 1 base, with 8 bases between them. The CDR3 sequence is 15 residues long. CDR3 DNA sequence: TGCAGTGCTAGAGTGTCGGGGTCCTATAATTCACCCCTCCACTTT. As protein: CSARVSGSYNSPLHF.

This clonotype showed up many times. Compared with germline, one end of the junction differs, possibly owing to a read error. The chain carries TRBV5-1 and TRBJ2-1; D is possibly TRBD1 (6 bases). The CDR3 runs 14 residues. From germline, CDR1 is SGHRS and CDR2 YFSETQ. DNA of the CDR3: TGTGCCAGCAGCCCAGGGGACTCCTACAATGAGCAGTTCTTC. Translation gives CASSPGDSYNEQFF.

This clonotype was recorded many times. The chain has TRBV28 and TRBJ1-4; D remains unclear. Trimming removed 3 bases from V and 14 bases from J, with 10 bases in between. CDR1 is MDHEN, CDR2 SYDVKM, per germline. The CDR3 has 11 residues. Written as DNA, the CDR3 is TGTGCCAGCAGTTTGTTAGGACCTCTGTTTTTT. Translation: CASSLLGPLFF.

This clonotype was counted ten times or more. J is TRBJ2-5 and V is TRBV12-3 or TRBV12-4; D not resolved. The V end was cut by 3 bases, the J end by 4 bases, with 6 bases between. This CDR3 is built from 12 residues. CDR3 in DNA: TGTGCCAGCAGTTTTTGGGGAGAGACCCAGTACTTC. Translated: CASSFWGETQYF.

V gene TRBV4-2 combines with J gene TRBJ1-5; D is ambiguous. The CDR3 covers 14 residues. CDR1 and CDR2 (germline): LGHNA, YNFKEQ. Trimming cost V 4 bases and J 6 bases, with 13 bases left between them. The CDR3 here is CASSPGGEGQPQHF. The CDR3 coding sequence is TGTGCCAGCAGCCCCGGTGGGGAAGGTCAGCCCCAGCATTTT.

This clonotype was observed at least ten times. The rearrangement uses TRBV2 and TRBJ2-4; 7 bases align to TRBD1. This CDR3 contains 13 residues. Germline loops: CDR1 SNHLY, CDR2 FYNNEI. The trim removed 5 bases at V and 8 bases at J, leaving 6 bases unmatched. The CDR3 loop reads CASSLTGKDIQYF. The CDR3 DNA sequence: TGTGCCAGCAGTTTGACAGGGAAGGACATTCAGTACTTC.

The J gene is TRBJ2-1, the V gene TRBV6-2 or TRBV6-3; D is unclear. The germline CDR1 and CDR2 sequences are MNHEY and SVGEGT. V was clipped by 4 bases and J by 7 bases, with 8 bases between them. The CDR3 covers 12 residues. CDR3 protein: CASSLMGNEQFF. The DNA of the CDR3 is TGTGCCAGCAGTTTAATGGGGAATGAGCAGTTCTTC.

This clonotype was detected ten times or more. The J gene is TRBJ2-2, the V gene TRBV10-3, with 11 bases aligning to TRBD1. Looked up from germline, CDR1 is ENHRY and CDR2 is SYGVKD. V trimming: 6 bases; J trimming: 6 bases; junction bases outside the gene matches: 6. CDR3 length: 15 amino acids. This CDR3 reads CAIRDRGHLAGELFF. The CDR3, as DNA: TGTGCCATCAGGGACAGGGGGCATCTAGCCGGGGAGCTGTTTTTT.

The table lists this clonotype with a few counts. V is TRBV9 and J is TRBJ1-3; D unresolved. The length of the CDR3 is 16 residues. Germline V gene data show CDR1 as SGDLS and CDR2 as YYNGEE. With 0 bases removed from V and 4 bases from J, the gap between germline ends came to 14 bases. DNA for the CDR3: TGTGCCAGCAGCGTAGGGAGTGGGTCAGTCGGAAACACCATATATTTT. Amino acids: CASSVGSGSVGNTIYF.

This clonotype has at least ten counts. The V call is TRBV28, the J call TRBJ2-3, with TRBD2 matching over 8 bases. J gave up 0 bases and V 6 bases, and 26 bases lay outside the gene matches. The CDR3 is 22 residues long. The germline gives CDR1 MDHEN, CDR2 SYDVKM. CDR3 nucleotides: TGTGCCAGCAGGTCTACTCGGCGGGACCTAGCGGGTTCTGCCTCTAGCACAGATACGCAGTATTTT. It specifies CASRSTRRDLAGSASSTDTQYF.

The CDR3: CASSVTPEQYFSGELFF. The CDR3 nucleotides read TGTGCCAGCAGCGTAACCCCTGAGCAGTATTTCTCCGGGGAGCTGTTTTTT. The chain joins TRBV9 to TRBJ2-2; D remains ambiguous. The CDR3 covers 17 residues. Germline loops: CDR1 SGDLS, CDR2 YYNGEE. Trimming removed 1 base at V and 6 bases at J, with 19 bases between.

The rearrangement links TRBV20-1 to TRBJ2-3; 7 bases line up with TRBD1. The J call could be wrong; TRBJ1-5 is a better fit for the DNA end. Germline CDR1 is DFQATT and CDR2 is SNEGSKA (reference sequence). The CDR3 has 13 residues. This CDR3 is CSAGRGGTDTQHF. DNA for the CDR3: TGCAGTGCTGGAAGGGGAGGGACAGATACGCAGCATTTT.

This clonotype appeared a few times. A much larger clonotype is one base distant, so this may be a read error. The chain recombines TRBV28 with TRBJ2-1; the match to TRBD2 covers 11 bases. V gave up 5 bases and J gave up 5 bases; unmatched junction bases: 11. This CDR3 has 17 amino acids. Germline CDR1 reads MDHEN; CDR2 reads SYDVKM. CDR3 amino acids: CASSHSGGAGRNNEQFF. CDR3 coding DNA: TGTGCCAGCAGTCATAGCGGGGGGGCAGGAAGAAACAATGAGCAGTTCTTC.

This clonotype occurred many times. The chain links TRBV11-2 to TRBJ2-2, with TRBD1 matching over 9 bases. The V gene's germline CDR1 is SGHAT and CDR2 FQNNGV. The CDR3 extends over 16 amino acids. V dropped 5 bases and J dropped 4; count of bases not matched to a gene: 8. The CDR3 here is CASSVLGQGSTGELFF. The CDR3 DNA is TGTGCCAGCAGCGTATTGGGACAGGGCTCCACCGGGGAGCTGTTTTTT.

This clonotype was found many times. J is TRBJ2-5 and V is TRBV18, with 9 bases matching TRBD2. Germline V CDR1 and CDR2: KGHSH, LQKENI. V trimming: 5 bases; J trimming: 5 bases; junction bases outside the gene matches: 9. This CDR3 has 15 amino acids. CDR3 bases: TGTGCCAGCTCATCCGATGCGGGAGGGGAGGAGACCCAGTACTTC. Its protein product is CASSSDAGGEETQYF.

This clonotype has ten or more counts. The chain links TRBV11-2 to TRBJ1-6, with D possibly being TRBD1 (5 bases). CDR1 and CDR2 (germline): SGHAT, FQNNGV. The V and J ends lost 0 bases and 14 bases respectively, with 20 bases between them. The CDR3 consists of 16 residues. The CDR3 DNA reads TGTGCCAGCAGCTTAGAAGGGGCCCTCCCGGGGGGTTCCCTCCACTTT. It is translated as CASSLEGALPGGSLHF.

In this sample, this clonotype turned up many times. The CDR3 loop reads CASSVGGGYSPLHF. The CDR3 region has the DNA TGTGCCAGCAGCGTAGGGGGGGGTTACTCACCCCTCCACTTT. The chain has TRBV9 and TRBJ1-6; possibly TRBD1 for D (5 bases). The V end was cut by 0 bases, the J end by 10 bases, with 11 bases between. CDR3 length equals 14 residues. Germline CDR1 and CDR2: SGDLS and YYNGEE. Together with reference TRBV9 and TRBJ1-6, the CDR3 gives the full variable domain: DSGVTQTPKHLITATGQRVTLRCSPRSGDLSVYWYQQSLDQGLQFLIQYYNGEERAKGNILERFSAQQFPDLHSELNLSSLELGDSALYFCASSVGGGYSPLHFGNGTRLTVT.

CDR3 sequence reads: CASSQGTKGPSGYGYTF. The CDR3 region has the DNA TGCGCCAGCAGCCAAGGGACAAAGGGCCCGTCTGGCTATGGCTACACCTTC. The V call is TRBV4-1, the J call TRBJ1-2; D might be TRBD1 (5 bases). Germline V lookup: CDR1 MGHRA, CDR2 YSYEKL. CDR3 length: 17 residues. Trimming removed 1 base from V and 4 bases from J, with 19 bases in between.

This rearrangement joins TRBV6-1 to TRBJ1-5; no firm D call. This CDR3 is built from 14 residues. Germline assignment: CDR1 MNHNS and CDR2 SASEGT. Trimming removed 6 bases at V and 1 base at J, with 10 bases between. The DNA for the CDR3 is TGTGCCAGCAGGGATTTTGGAAGCAATCAGCCCCAGCATTTT. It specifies CASRDFGSNQPQHF.

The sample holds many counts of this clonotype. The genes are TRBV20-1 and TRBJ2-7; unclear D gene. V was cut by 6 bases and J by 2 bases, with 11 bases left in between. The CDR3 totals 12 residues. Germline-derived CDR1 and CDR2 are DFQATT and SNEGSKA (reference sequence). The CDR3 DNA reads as TGCAGTGCCGAGGCCAGTACCTACGAGCAGTACTTC. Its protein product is CSAEASTYEQYF.

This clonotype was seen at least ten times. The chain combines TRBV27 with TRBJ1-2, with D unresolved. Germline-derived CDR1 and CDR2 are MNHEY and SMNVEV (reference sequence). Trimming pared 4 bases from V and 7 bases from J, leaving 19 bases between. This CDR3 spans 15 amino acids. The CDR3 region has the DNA TGTGCCAGCAGTTCCCTTCGAGCCTTTCGACGTGGCTACACCTTC. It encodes CASSSLRAFRRGYTF.

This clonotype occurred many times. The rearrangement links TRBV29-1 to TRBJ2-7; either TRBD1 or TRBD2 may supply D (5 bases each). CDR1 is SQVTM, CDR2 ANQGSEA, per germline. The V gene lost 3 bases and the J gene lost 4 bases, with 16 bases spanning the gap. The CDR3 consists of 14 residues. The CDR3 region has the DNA TGCAGCGTTGAGGGAGTTGGGACCGAGTACGAGCAGTACTTC. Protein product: CSVEGVGTEYEQYF.

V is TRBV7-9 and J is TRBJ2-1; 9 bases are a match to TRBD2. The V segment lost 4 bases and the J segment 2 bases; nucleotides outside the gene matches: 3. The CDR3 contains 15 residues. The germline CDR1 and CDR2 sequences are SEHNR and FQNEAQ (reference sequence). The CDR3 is CASSSAGGPYNEQFF. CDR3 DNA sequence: TGTGCCAGCAGCTCGGCGGGAGGGCCCTACAATGAGCAGTTCTTC.

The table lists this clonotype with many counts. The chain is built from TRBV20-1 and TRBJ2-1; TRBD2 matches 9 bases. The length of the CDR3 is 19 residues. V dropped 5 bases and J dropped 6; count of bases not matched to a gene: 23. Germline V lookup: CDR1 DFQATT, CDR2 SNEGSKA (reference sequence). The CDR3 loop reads CSASPFSGRSTSGTNEQFF. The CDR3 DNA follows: TGCAGTGCTTCGCCCTTCAGTGGTCGTTCGACTAGCGGAACCAATGAGCAGTTCTTC.

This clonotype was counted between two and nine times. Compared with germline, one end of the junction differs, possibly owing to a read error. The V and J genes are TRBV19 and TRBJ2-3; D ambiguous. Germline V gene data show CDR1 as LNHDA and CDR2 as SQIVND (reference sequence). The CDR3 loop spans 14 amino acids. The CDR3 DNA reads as TGTGCCAGTAGTATCCAAGCCGCCGCGGATACGCGGTATTTT. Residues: CASSIQAAADTRYF.

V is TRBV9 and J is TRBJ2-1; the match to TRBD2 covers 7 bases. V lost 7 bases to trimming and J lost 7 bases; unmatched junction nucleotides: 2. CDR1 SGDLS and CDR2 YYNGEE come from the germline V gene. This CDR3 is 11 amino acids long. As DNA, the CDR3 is TGTGCCAGCGGGACTATTAATGAGCAGTTCTTC. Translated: CASGTINEQFF.

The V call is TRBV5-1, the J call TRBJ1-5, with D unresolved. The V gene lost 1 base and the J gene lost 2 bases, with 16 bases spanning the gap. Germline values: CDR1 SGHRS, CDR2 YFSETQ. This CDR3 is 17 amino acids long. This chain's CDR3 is CASSLRWAGKGNQPQHF. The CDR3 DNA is TGCGCCAGCAGCTTGAGGTGGGCGGGGAAGGGCAATCAGCCCCAGCATTTT.